These 3 T cell receptor beta chains came from one sample sequenced in a study of patients and donors after allogeneic stem cell transplantation. MiXCR, run by TCRdb on the RT-PCR reads, gives a single entry per CDR3 protein. The sample yields 400,000 to 450,000 distinct CDR3 sequences, approximately 16% seen once. The sequencing input was blood, either unsorted or a sorted T cell fraction (not recorded which). These receptors all stem from a human donor who was either an allogeneic HSCT recipient or a stem cell or donor lymphocyte infusion donor (not recorded which). It is not recorded whose cells these are; they may come from a transplant donor.

The CDR3 reads CASRGLANSPLHF. The CDR3 DNA reads as TGTGCCAGCAGGGGACTGGCTAATTCACCCCTCCACTTT. The rearrangement uses TRBV2 and TRBJ1-6, with a possible D match to TRBD1 (5 bases). This CDR3 spans 13 amino acids. CDR1 and CDR2 from the germline V gene are SNHLY and FYNNEI. Trimming stripped 6 bases from V and 6 bases from J, with 9 bases between.

The chain combines TRBV6-1 with TRBJ1-6; 9 nucleotides line up with TRBD1. The germline V gene has CDR1 MNHNS and CDR2 SASEGT. V shed 5 bases, J shed 3 bases, and the junction held 2 bases outside the gene matches. This CDR3 spans 15 amino acids. The CDR3 protein is CASSRTGVYNSPLHF. In DNA, the CDR3 is TGTGCCAGCAGTCGGACAGGGGTCTATAATTCACCCCTCCACTTT.

The chain links TRBV5-1 to TRBJ2-1; 14 bases align to TRBD2. CDR1 and CDR2 from the germline V gene are SGHRS and YFSETQ. The ends lost 5 bases at V and 6 bases at J; junction bases unmatched: 16. CDR3 length: 19 amino acids. CDR3 in amino acids: CASRRRGLAGVEGPNEQFF. The CDR3 DNA sequence: TGCGCCAGCAGAAGAAGGGGACTAGCGGGAGTGGAGGGACCCAATGAGCAGTTCTTC.